This T cell receptor beta chain derives from a study of T-cell reconstitution after alpha-beta-depleted transplantation in children. Study-level results: Several hundred expanded graft clones reportedly were the source of alpha-beta T cells about two months after transplant. From newly produced T cells came most of the T-cell counts and diversity one year after transplant. Where some patients showed high TCRbeta diversity at day 60, it came from recipient T cells and thymic progenitors that had survived.

V was trimmed by 5 bases and J by 2 bases, leaving 15 bases between them. The CDR3 consists of 14 residues. In germline, CDR1 is DFQATT, CDR2 SNEGSKA (reference sequence). This clonotype was seen at least ten times. Its antigen is still unknown. Preparation of the TCRbeta library involved a method that used unique molecular identifiers. TCRdb re-called the PCR reads with MiXCR, one entry per CDR3 protein. The sample carries roughly 300,000 distinct CDR3 sequences, roughly 12% recorded once. The source material was peripheral blood, sampled 180 days after TCRalphabeta/CD19-depleted stem cell transplant. The gene calls are TRBV20-1 and TRBJ2-5, with D possibly being TRBD2 (5 bases). The clonotype comes from a male patient aged 2-15 years who had a stem cell transplant for chronic granulomatous disease, so the T cells may come from the graft donor. This chain's CDR3 is CSAREGAAQETQYF. CDR3 nucleotide sequence: TGCAGTGCTCGCGAAGGAGCGGCTCAAGAGACCCAGTACTTC.